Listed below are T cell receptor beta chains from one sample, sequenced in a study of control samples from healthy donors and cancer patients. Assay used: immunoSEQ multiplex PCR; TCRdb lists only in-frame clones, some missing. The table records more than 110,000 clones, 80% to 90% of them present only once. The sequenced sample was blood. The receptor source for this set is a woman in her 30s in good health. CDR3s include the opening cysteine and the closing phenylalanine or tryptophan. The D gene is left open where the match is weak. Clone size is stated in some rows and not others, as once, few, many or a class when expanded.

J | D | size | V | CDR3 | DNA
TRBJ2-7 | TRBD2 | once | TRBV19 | CASSIRRSGGPNEQYF | TGTGCCAGTAGTATCAGACGATCGGGAGGGCCTAACGAGCAGTACTTC
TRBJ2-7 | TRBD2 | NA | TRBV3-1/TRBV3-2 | CASSFATSGYEQYF | TGTGCCAGCAGCTTTGCGACTAGCGGCTACGAGCAGTACTTC
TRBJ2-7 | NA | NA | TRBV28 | CASRQPGHMSYEQYF | TGTGCCAGTCGACAACCGGGACACATGTCCTACGAGCAGTACTTC
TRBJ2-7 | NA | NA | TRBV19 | CASSEGWAPPGVYEQYF | TGTGCCAGTAGTGAGGGTTGGGCTCCACCGGGTGTGTACGAGCAGTACTTC
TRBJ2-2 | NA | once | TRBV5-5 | CASSWSLGTGELFF | TGTGCCAGCAGCTGGAGTTTGGGCACCGGGGAGCTGTTTTTT
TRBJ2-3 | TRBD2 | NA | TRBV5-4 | CASSKRLADGADTQYF | TGTGCCAGCAGCAAACGACTAGCGGATGGGGCAGATACGCAGTATTTT
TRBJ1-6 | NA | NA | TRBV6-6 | CASSYQDKNNSPLHF | TGTGCCAGCAGTTATCAGGACAAGAATAATTCACCCCTCCACTTT
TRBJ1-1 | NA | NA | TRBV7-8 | CASSLEFRNTEAFF | TGTGCCAGCAGCTTAGAGTTCCGGAACACTGAAGCTTTCTTT
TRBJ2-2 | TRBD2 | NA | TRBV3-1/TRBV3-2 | CASSQDYKWGLAGGYNTGELFF | TGTGCCAGCAGCCAAGATTACAAATGGGGGCTAGCGGGAGGGTACAACACCGGGGAGCTGTTTTTT
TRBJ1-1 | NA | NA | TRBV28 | CASSSGPSNTEAFF | TGTGCCAGCAGTTCGGGCCCCTCAAACACTGAAGCTTTCTTT
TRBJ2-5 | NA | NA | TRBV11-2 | CASSPDRVETQYF | TGTGCCAGCAGCCCCGACAGAGTGGAGACCCAGTACTTC
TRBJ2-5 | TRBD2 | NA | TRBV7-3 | CASSRGVQETQYF | TGTGCCAGCAGCCGGGGGGTCCAAGAGACCCAGTACTTC
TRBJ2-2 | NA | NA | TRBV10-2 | CASGLAPNTGELFF | TGCGCCAGCGGGCTAGCGCCGAACACCGGGGAGCTGTTTTTT
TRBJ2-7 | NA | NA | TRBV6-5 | CASSFAQRAEQYF | TGTGCCAGCAGTTTTGCCCAAAGGGCGGAGCAGTACTTC
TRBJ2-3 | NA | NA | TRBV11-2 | CASSLMGDTQYF | TGTGCCAGCAGCTTAATGGGGGATACGCAGTATTTT
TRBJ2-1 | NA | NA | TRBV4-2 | CASSQAGGSYNEQFF | TGTGCCAGCAGCCAAGCTGGTGGGTCCTACAATGAGCAGTTCTTC
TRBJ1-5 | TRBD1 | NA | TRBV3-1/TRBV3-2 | CASSQDPLQGWQPQHF | TGTGCCAGCAGCCAAGACCCTCTACAGGGGTGGCAGCCCCAGCATTTT
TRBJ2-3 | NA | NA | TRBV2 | CASGLTTDTQYF | TGTGCCAGCGGGTTGACAACAGATACGCAGTATTTT
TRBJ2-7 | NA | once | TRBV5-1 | CASSLFAGTSEQYF | TGCGCCAGCAGCTTGTTCGCAGGGACGAGCGAGCAGTACTTC
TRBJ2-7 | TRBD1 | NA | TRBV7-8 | CASSKTGSSYEQYF | TGTGCCAGCAGCAAGACAGGGAGCTCCTACGAGCAGTACTTC
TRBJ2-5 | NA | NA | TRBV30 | CAWSALQGSPETQYF | TGTGCCTGGAGTGCCCTCCAGGGTTCTCCAGAGACCCAGTACTTC
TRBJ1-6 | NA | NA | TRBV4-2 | CASSQERSRGNNSPLHF | TGTGCCAGCAGCCAAGAAAGGAGCAGGGGAAATAATTCACCCCTCCACTTT
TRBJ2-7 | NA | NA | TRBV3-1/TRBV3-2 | CASSQDRGSAAYEQYF | TGTGCCAGCAGCCAAGATCGAGGTAGCGCGGCCTACGAGCAGTACTTC
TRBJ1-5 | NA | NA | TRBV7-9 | CASSFAGIGQPQHF | TGTGCCAGCAGCTTCGCAGGGATCGGTCAGCCCCAGCATTTT
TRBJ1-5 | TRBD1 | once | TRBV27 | CASSREGAGNQPQHF | TGTGCCAGCAGTCGTGAGGGGGCAGGCAATCAGCCCCAGCATTTT
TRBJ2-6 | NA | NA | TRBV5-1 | CASSSPGGANVLTF | TGCGCCAGCAGCTCCCCGGGGGGGGCCAACGTCCTGACTTTC
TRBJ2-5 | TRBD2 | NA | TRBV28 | CASSPLAGEGTQYF | TGTGCCAGCAGTCCGTTAGCGGGAGAGGGGACCCAGTACTTC
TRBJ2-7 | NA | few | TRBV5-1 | CASSWQGRYEQYF | TGCGCCAGCAGCTGGCAGGGGCGCTACGAGCAGTACTTC
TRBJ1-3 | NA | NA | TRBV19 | CASSIGRNSGNTIYF | TGTGCCAGTAGTATAGGACGTAACTCTGGAAACACCATATATTTT
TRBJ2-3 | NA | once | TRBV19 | CASSTQNGDTQYF | TGTGCCAGTAGTACTCAGAACGGGGATACGCAGTATTTT
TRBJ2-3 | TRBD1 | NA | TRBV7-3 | CASRPGQGTDTQYF | TGTGCCAGCAGACCCGGACAGGGCACAGATACGCAGTATTTT
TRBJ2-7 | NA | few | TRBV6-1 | CASSEWGRGYEQYF | TGTGCCAGCAGTGAATGGGGGCGGGGTTACGAGCAGTACTTC
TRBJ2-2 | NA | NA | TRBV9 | CASSVALGRANTGELFF | TGTGCCAGCAGCGTCGCCCTGGGCCGCGCGAACACCGGGGAGCTGTTTTTT
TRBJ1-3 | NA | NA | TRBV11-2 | CASRSGTPSSGNTIYF | TGTGCCAGCAGGTCCGGGACACCGAGCTCTGGAAACACCATATATTTT
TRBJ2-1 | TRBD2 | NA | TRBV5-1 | CASSLDVAGGRSEQFF | TGCGCCAGCAGCTTGGATGTCGCGGGAGGTCGTAGTGAGCAGTTCTTC
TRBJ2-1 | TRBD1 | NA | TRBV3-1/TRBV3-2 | CASRGTGNNEQFF | TGTGCCAGCAGGGGGACAGGCAACAATGAGCAGTTCTTC
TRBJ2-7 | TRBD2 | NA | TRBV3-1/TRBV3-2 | CASSQDRREYEQYF | TGTGCCAGCAGCCAAGATAGGCGGGAGTACGAGCAGTACTTC
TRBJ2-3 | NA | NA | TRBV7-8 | CASSDRLGQRTDTQYF | TGTGCCAGCAGCGATCGCCTAGGACAGAGGACAGATACGCAGTATTTT
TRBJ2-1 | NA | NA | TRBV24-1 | CATSDAAAGGSYNEQFF | TGTGCCACCAGTGACGCCGCCGCCGGGGGCTCCTACAATGAGCAGTTCTTC
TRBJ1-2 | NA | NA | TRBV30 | CAWTLRDGYTF | TGTGCCTGGACCCTCCGGGATGGCTACACCTTC
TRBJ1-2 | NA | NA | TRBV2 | CASSDGGVEGYTF | TGTGCCAGCAGTGATGGCGGGGTTGAGGGCTACACCTTC
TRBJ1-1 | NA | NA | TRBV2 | CASSEGPGPEAFF | TGTGCCAGCAGTGAAGGCCCGGGGCCTGAAGCTTTCTTT
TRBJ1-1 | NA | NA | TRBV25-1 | CASKSGNTEAFF | TGTGCCAGCAAGTCGGGGAACACTGAAGCTTTCTTT
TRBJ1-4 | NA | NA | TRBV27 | CASTSGVGEKLFF | TGTGCCAGCACTTCGGGGGTCGGGGAAAAACTGTTTTTT
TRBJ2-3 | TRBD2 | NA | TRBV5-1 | CASSLGLAGDTQYF | TGCGCCAGCAGCTTGGGACTAGCGGGGGATACGCAGTATTTT
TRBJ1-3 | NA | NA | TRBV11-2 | CASSLLPGAGGSGNTIYF | TGTGCCAGCAGCTTACTTCCGGGGGCCGGGGGCTCTGGAAACACCATATATTTT
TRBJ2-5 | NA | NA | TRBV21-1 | CASSKIGPACRETQYF | TGTGCCAGCAGCAAAATTGGGCCAGCCTGTCGGGAGACCCAGTACTTC
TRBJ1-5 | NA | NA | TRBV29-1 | CSVSTGSGQPQHF | TGCAGCGTTTCCACAGGGTCTGGGCAGCCCCAGCATTTT
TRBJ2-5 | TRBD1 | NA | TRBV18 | CASSPSDRAETQYF | TGTGCCAGCTCACCATCCGACAGGGCGGAGACCCAGTACTTC
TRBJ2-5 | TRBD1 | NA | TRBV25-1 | CASSPRTGQETQYF | TGTGCCAGCAGTCCACGGACAGGACAAGAGACCCAGTACTTC
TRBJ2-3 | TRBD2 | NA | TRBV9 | CASSVDRGGYTDTQYF | TGTGCCAGCAGCGTAGATAGGGGAGGGTACACAGATACGCAGTATTTT
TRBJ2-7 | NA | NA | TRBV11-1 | CASKLGGRVPYEQYF | TGTGCCAGCAAATTAGGGGGACGCGTCCCCTACGAGCAGTACTTC
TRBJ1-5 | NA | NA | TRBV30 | CAWTKNRDQPQHF | TGTGCCTGGACTAAAAATCGGGATCAGCCCCAGCATTTT
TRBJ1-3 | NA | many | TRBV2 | CASSDNLGNTIYF | TGTGCCAGCAGTGATAATTTGGGAAACACCATATATTTT